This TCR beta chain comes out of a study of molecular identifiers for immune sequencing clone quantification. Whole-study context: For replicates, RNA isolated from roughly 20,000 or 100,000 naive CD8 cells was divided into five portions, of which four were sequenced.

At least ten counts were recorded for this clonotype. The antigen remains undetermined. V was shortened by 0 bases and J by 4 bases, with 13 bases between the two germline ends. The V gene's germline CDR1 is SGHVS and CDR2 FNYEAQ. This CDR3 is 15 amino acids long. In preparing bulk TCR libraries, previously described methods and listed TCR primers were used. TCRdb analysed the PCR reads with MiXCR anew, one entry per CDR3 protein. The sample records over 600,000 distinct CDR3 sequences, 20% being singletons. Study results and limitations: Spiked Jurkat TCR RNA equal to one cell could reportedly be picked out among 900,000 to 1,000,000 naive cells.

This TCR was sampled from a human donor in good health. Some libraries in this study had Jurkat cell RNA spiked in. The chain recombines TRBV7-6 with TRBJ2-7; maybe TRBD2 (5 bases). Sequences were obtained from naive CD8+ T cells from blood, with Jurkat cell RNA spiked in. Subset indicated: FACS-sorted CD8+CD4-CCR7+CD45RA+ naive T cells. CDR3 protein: CASSLAMSGMYEQYF. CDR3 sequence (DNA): TGTGCCAGCAGCTTAGCGATGTCGGGGATGTACGAGCAGTACTTC.